These 4 T cell receptor beta chains were all obtained from the same sample, sequenced in a study of neurological immune-mediated disorders. TCRdb reprocessed the 5' RACE reads via MiXCR and lists one record per CDR3 protein. Here the sample spans 50,000 to 70,000 distinct CDR3 sequences, 3.4% being singletons. The sequenced material came from PBMCs. The receptors derive from a man between 35 and 55 years old with multiple sclerosis.

About this clonotype itself: Being one base from a much bigger clone, this may be a read error. This chain joins TRBV14 and TRBJ2-6, with D perhaps being TRBD1 or TRBD2 (5 bases each). Germline CDR1 SGHDN, CDR2 FVKESK. The CDR3 totals 13 residues. DNA for the CDR3: TGTGCCAGCAGCACGCCCGGGGCCAAAGTCCTGACTTTC. Amino acid sequence: CASSTPGAKVLTF.

Many counts were recorded for this clonotype. The V gene is TRBV7-9, the J gene TRBJ1-5; no firm D call. With 7 bases removed from V and 4 bases from J, the gap between germline ends came to 8 bases. The length of the CDR3 is 12 residues. CDR1 is SEHNR and CDR2 is FQNEAQ in the germline V gene (reference sequence). The CDR3 sequence: CASTLGNQPQHF. In DNA, the CDR3 is TGTGCCAGCACCTTGGGGAATCAGCCCCAGCATTTT.

This clonotype occurred many times. The chain employs TRBV7-2 and TRBJ2-2; D is unclear. Deletions cut 7 bases from V and 5 bases from J, with 17 bases between. The CDR3 is 15 residues long. The germline CDR1 and CDR2 sequences are SGHTA and FQGNSA. This CDR3 reads CASTRFGVGTGELFF. CDR3 DNA: TGTGCCAGCACCAGATTTGGGGTGGGGACCGGGGAGCTGTTTTTT.

This clonotype was seen repeatedly, ten times or more. The V and J genes are TRBV10-3 and TRBJ2-3; tentative D call: TRBD1 (6 bases). Trimming cost V 2 bases and J 2 bases, with 11 bases left between them. The CDR3 covers 15 residues. CDR1 and CDR2 from the germline V gene are ENHRY and SYGVKD. Here the CDR3 reads CAISEGQTYTDTQYF. CDR3 nucleotide sequence: TGTGCCATCAGTGAGGGACAGACCTACACAGATACGCAGTATTTT.